This TCR beta chain appears in the sequencing data of a study of blood T cell repertoires in COVID-19. Study overall: Each recovered donor of Cohort 3 presented with two negative PCRs, clearance, or symptom resolution. Some COVID-19 samples were acute and others convalescent; all came from the United States, Italy and Spain.

Sequenced by immunoSEQ multiplex PCR; TCRdb stores in-frame clones only, minus some. This sample yields 250,000 to 350,000 clones, of which approximately 90% are seen a single time; approximately 2% belongs to the top ten. V shed 7 bases, J shed 4 bases, and the junction held 7 bases outside the gene matches. CDR1 is MNHEY, CDR2 SVGAGI, per germline. This CDR3 has 14 residues. This chain connects TRBV6-5 to TRBJ2-7, with 10 bases identical to TRBD2. Sequencing was done on a sample of PBMCs or T cells enriched from blood (not recorded which). The clonotype comes from a woman aged 55-75 years in a cohort exposed to, infected with or recovered from COVID-19 (not recorded which). CDR3 region: CASMLAGEKYEQYF. In DNA, the CDR3 is TGTGCCAGCATGCTAGCGGGAGAGAAATACGAGCAGTACTTC.